The 7 T cell receptor beta chains in this list originate from one sample, sequenced in a study of identical twins. TCRdb used MiXCR to reprocess the 5' RACE reads, holding one entry per CDR3 protein. The data contain under 250,000 distinct CDR3 sequences, over 8% of them singletons. The sequencing sample was made of memory (CD45RO+) T cells sorted from blood. The source is a young woman in good health.

The V gene is TRBV6-2 or TRBV6-3, the J gene TRBJ2-2; the D gene is possibly TRBD1 (6 bases). Germline V CDR1 and CDR2: MNHEY, SVGEGT. The CDR3 has 15 amino acids. V lost 6 bases to trimming and J lost 4 bases, with 15 bases between them. CDR3 sequence (DNA): TGTGCCAGCAGCTCCGCAGGGGTTGGCACCGGGGAGCTGTTTTTT. Translated, it gives CASSSAGVGTGELFF.

This clonotype was observed at least ten times. This chain connects TRBV10-3 to TRBJ1-2; D remains ambiguous. The germline CDR1 and CDR2 sequences are ENHRY and SYGVKD. Trimming stripped 7 bases from V and 0 bases from J, with 12 bases between. The CDR3 runs 14 residues. The CDR3 DNA sequence: TGTGCCATCACTTCAGGAGTTTCTAACTATGGCTACACCTTC. Protein product: CAITSGVSNYGYTF.

This clonotype appeared many times. V usage is TRBV7-6 and J usage is TRBJ2-7, with D perhaps TRBD2 (6 bases). The CDR3 has 16 residues. Germline V gives CDR1 SGHVS, CDR2 FNYEAQ. Trimming removed 5 bases at V and 0 bases at J, with 17 bases between. The CDR3 nucleotides are TGTGCCAGCAGCCCGTTAGCGGCTTCGGTCTCCTACGAGCAGTACTTC. Amino acids: CASSPLAASVSYEQYF.

The V call is TRBV5-5, the J call TRBJ2-1; D not resolved. This CDR3 is built from 15 residues. The V end lost 0 bases, the J end lost 1 base, and 8 bases lay between the germline ends. Germline V gene sequence: CDR1 SGHKS, CDR2 YYEKEE (reference sequence). As DNA, the CDR3 is TGTGCCAGCAGCTTGGGATTGCAGTCCTACAATGAGCAGTTCTTC. Amino acid sequence: CASSLGLQSYNEQFF.

This sequence joins TRBV6-5 and TRBJ2-2; D uncertain. The CDR3 is 12 amino acids. Germline V gene data show CDR1 as MNHEY and CDR2 as SVGAGI. Trimming removed 5 bases from V and 7 bases from J, with 8 bases in between. The DNA for the CDR3 is TGTGCCAGCAGTCCCCCTTACGGGGAGCTGTTTTTT. Translating it yields CASSPPYGELFF.

The chain is built from TRBV7-2 and TRBJ2-5; 7 bases match TRBD2. Germline CDR1 SGHTA, CDR2 FQGNSA. V gave up 4 bases and J gave up 4 bases; unmatched junction bases: 6. CDR3 length: 14 amino acids. The CDR3 spells CASSWRGRTETQYF. The DNA for the CDR3 is TGTGCCAGCAGCTGGCGCGGGAGAACAGAGACCCAGTACTTC. Based on the CDR3 plus reference TRBV7-2 and TRBJ2-5, the full variable domain is GAGVSQSPSNKVTEKGKDVELRCDPISGHTALYWYRQSLGQGLEFLIYFQGNSAPDKSGLPSDRFSAERTGGSVSTLTIQRTQQEDSAVYLCASSWRGRTETQYFGPGTRLLVL.

This rearrangement joins TRBV20-1 to TRBJ2-4, with no clear D. V was clipped by 0 bases and J by 12 bases, with 9 bases between them. The germline CDR1 and CDR2 sequences are DFQATT and SNEGSKA (reference sequence). The CDR3 sequence is 11 residues long. The CDR3 DNA sequence: TGCAGTGCTAGAGATTTGTTAAATCAGTACTTC. Its protein product is CSARDLLNQYF.